Listed here are 2 T cell receptor beta chains from one sample, sequenced in a study of technical replicates of blood from a few donors. The data were produced by immunoSEQ multiplex PCR, yet TCRdb's version contains in-frame clones alone and is incomplete. The sample gives tens of thousands of clones, roughly 96% of which show up once; more than 0.15% is in the top ten. Sequenced material: T cells isolated from PBMCs. These TCRs come from a human donor in good health.

The sample holds one count of this clone. The chain couples TRBV5-1 to TRBJ2-5, with D possibly matching TRBD2 (6 bases). CDR3 size: 15 residues. Germline V CDR1 and CDR2: SGHRS, YFSETQ. V lost 1 base to trimming and J lost 4 bases, with 14 bases between them. The CDR3 region is CASSLSGLRSETQYF. As DNA, the CDR3 is TGCGCCAGCAGCTTGTCCGGACTACGCTCAGAGACCCAGTACTTC.

CDR3 in DNA: TGCGCCAGCAGCTTCCGGGCCCAGGGGGGTACTGAAGCTTTCTTT. Translating gives CASSFRAQGGTEAFF. This sequence joins TRBV5-1 and TRBJ1-1, with 7 bases that match TRBD1. Per the germline V gene, CDR1 is SGHRS and CDR2 is YFSETQ. The CDR3 loop spans 15 amino acids. V lost 2 bases to trimming and J lost 5 bases; unmatched junction nucleotides: 9.